These T cell receptor beta chains were read from a single sample in a study of cytomegalovirus exposure and HLA in healthy donors. The assay was immunoSEQ multiplex PCR, and TCRdb's table has in-frame clones only and misses some. The sample comprises tens of thousands of clones, 70% to 90% of which are singletons, and roughly 5.9% rests with the top ten. Source material: PBMCs. All receptors come from a woman aged 18-29 years in good health and CMV-seropositive. Each CDR3 is given without its conserved first and last residue. The D gene is left open where the match is weak.

V gene	J gene	D gene	CDR3 protein
TRBV11-2	TRBJ1-2	-	ASSPNGGDYGYT
TRBV6-1	TRBJ1-2	-	ATKPGDSNYGYT
TRBV6-5	TRBJ2-7	TRBD2	ASSFNLAGSPYEQY
TRBV5-8	TRBJ2-5	-	ASSSLARRETQY
TRBV28	TRBJ2-7	-	ASMDGTPYEQY
TRBV29-1	TRBJ1-2	-	SVDHPVFDYGYT
TRBV25-1	TRBJ2-1	-	ASSVLLDANGQF
TRBV4-1	TRBJ2-5	TRBD2	ASSQNLLAGGQETQY
TRBV28	TRBJ2-3	-	ASSLEEDTQY
TRBV7-9	TRBJ2-1	-	ASSLVPGGWDNEQF
TRBV2	TRBJ1-1	TRBD1	ASSRQGDSNTEAF
TRBV7-2	TRBJ2-3	-	ASSLARGADTQY
TRBV29-1	TRBJ2-7	-	SVRGNEQY
TRBV6-1	TRBJ1-1	-	ASSEAWGVRTEAF
TRBV28	TRBJ1-5	TRBD1	ASSGAGQGYQPQH
TRBV9	TRBJ1-2	-	ASSVEEGWGYT
TRBV18	TRBJ2-5	-	ASSAQETQY
TRBV27	TRBJ2-5	-	ASRDAWRGPQETQY
TRBV5-1	TRBJ2-7	-	ASRGGVTYEQY
TRBV19	TRBJ1-2	-	ASRAAEGLFNYGYT
TRBV4-1	TRBJ1-5	TRBD1	ASSQDRGWDEH
TRBV9	TRBJ1-4	TRBD1	ASNRGGEKLF
TRBV4-2	TRBJ2-1	TRBD2	ASSQGLAGGYNEQF
TRBV25-1	TRBJ2-7	TRBD1	ASSDGTGTEYEQY
TRBV5-1	TRBJ2-7	TRBD2	ASSLASGGYEQY
TRBV4-1	TRBJ1-3	-	ASTQFWETSSTIY
TRBV19	TRBJ2-5	-	ASSGGSGKTQETQY
TRBV15	TRBJ1-1	-	ATRSLNTEAF
TRBV19	TRBJ1-1	-	ASIDQGFQNTEAF
TRBV15	TRBJ2-3	TRBD2	ATSRDWASGRRADTQY
TRBV15	TRBJ1-6	TRBD1	ATSRTQGAPRSPLH
TRBV2	TRBJ2-3	-	ASSPGSDTQY
TRBV27	TRBJ1-1	TRBD1	ASSSPSTGPQNTEAF
TRBV20-1	TRBJ1-4	-	SAHFNEKLF
TRBV2	TRBJ1-5	-	ASSDDASQLGNQPQH
TRBV5-4	TRBJ2-5	TRBD1	ASSTTGGGQETQY
TRBV9	TRBJ2-3	-	ASSVAQGLVDTQY
TRBV19	TRBJ1-5	TRBD1	ASSQRQGWPQPQH
TRBV5-1	TRBJ2-2	-	ASSFFPTGNTGELF
TRBV27	TRBJ1-2	TRBD1	ASSPPRTGGIYGYT